This T cell receptor beta chain was documented in a study of cytomegalovirus exposure and HLA in healthy donors. The CDR3 contains 16 residues. Germline V gives CDR1 SGDLS, CDR2 YYNGEE. V was shortened by 0 bases and J by 0 bases, with 9 bases between the two germline ends. PCR employed 60 Vbeta and 13 Jbeta primers. Here immunoSEQ multiplex PCR was the method, and the copy in TCRdb shows in-frame clones only, minus some. The sample is made up of some 130,000 clones, and the top ten hold just under 2% of it. This clonotype was obtained from a woman aged 60 to 75 in good health and CMV-seronegative. The gene calls are TRBV9 and TRBJ1-4, with D unresolved. The sample consisted of PBMCs. The CDR3 loop reads CASSVGVRATNEKLFF. In nucleotides, the CDR3 is TGTGCCAGCAGCGTAGGAGTTCGGGCAACTAATGAAAAACTGTTTTTT. The full variable domain, completed using reference TRBV9 and TRBJ1-4, is DSGVTQTPKHLITATGQRVTLRCSPRSGDLSVYWYQQSLDQGLQFLIQYYNGEERAKGNILERFSAQQFPDLHSELNLSSLELGDSALYFCASSVGVRATNEKLFFGSGTQLSVL.